This T cell receptor (beta chain) is drawn from a study of OX40 agonist ivuxolimab in advanced cancers. Study details: Ivuxolimab, an antibody acting as an agonist of OX40 (CD134), was used to treat patients. Checkpoint inhibitors had been given previously to approximately 40% of patients.

This CDR3 has 15 residues. V was pared by 4 bases and J by 3 bases, with 17 bases between. Germline lookup yields CDR1 SGHNT and CDR2 YYREEE (reference sequence). General study points: Among patients with partial responses at 0.1-3.0 mg/kg, clonal expansion was among the lowest. Some patients who did not respond also had low normalized T-cell clonal expansion.

Sequencing used immunoSEQ multiplex PCR; TCRdb keeps in-frame clones, though not all of them. Here the sample spans more than 15,000 clones, approximately 74% being singletons. On this clone: Its specificity is not known.

The TCR comes from an adult with an advanced solid tumor such as melanoma, head and neck, liver or kidney cancer. The sequenced sample was CD4+ or CD8+ T cells sorted from blood, obtained in a trial of the OX40 agonist ivuxolimab. The chain recombines TRBV5-4 with TRBJ2-7; D gene uncertain. The chain's CDR3 is CASSPHPAQGYEQYF. The DNA for the CDR3 is TGTGCCAGCAGCCCCCATCCGGCACAAGGCTACGAGCAGTACTTC. The full variable domain, completed using reference TRBV5-4 and TRBJ2-7, is ETGVTQSPTHLIKTRGQQVTLRCSSQSGHNTVSWYQQALGQGPQFIFQYYREEENGRGNFPPRFSGLQFPNYSSELNVNALELDDSALYLCASSPHPAQGYEQYFGPGTRLTVT.